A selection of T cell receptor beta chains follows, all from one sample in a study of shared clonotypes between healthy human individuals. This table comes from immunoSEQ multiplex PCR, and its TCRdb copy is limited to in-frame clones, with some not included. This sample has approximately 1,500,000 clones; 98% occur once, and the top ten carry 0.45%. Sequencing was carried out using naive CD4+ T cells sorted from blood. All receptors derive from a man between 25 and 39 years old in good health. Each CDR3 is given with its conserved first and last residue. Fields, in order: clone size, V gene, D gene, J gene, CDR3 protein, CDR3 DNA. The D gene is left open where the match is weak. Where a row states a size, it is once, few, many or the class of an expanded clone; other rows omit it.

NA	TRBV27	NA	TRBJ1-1	CASSLSERQAEAFF	TGTGCCAGCAGTTTATCCGAAAGGCAGGCTGAAGCTTTCTTT
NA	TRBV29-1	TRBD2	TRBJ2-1	CSVEGGLSYNEQFF	TGCAGCGTTGAGGGAGGGTTATCCTACAATGAGCAGTTCTTC
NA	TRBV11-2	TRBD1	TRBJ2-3	CASSVTWTGVYDTQYF	TGTGCCAGCAGCGTTACCTGGACAGGGGTATACGATACGCAGTATTTT
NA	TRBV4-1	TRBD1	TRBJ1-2	CASSQEGQQFYGYTF	TGCGCCAGCAGCCAAGAGGGACAGCAATTCTATGGCTACACCTTC
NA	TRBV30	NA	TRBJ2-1	CAWNRRSSYNEQFF	TGTGCCTGGAACCGAAGAAGCTCCTACAATGAGCAGTTCTTC
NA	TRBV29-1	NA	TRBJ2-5	CSVDGGTASFGETQYF	TGCAGCGTTGACGGAGGGACAGCTTCATTTGGGGAGACCCAGTACTTC
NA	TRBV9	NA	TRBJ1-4	CASTFGRTRKLFF	TGTGCCAGCACATTTGGCAGGACGCGAAAACTGTTTTTT
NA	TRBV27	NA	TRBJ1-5	CASRGGVSQPQHF	TGTGCCAGCAGGGGGGGCGTTAGTCAGCCCCAGCATTTT
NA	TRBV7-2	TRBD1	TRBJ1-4	CASSLRPVGGTAGEKLFF	TGTGCCAGCAGCTTAAGGCCCGTCGGAGGGACAGCGGGTGAAAAACTGTTTTTT
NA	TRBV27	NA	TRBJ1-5	CASSSYRANQPQHF	TGTGCCAGCAGTTCATACAGGGCGAATCAGCCCCAGCATTTT
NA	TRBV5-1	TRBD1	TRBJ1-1	CASSYFSPGQGHTEAFF	TGCGCCAGCAGCTATTTTTCTCCGGGACAGGGACACACTGAAGCTTTCTTT
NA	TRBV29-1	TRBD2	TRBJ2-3	CSVVGREGPDTQYF	TGCAGCGTTGTCGGGAGGGAGGGCCCAGATACGCAGTATTTT
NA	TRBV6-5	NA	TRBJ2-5	CASRTHPGETQYF	TGTGCCAGCAGAACCCATCCTGGGGAGACCCAGTACTTC
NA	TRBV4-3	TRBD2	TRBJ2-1	CAPYSGSSYNEQFF	TGCGCCCCCTATAGCGGGAGTTCCTACAATGAGCAGTTCTTC
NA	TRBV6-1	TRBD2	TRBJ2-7	CASSEASGGEQYF	TGTGCCAGCAGTGAAGCTTCGGGGGGCGAGCAGTACTTC
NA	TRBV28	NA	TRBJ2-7	CASRSIGEDEQYF	TGTGCCAGCAGGTCAATAGGTGAGGACGAGCAGTACTTC
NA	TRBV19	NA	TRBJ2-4	CASRGASKNIQYF	TGTGCCAGTAGGGGGGCTTCAAAAAACATTCAGTACTTC
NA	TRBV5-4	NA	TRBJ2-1	CASSLAGGTSNEQFF	TGTGCCAGCAGCTTGGCGGGCGGGACCAGCAATGAGCAGTTCTTC
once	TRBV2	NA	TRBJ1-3	CASSAVLGGTIYF	TGTGCCAGCAGTGCCGTACTCGGAGGCACCATATATTTT
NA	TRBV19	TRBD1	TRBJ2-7	CASSSGTGAYEQYF	TGTGCCAGTAGTTCCGGGACAGGTGCCTACGAGCAGTACTTC
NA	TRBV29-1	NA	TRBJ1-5	CSVRTEGYQPQHF	TGCAGCGTAAGGACAGAAGGGTATCAGCCCCAGCATTTT
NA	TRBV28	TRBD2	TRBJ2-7	CASSSDGTSDYEQYF	TGTGCCAGCAGTTCTGACGGGACTAGCGATTACGAGCAGTACTTC
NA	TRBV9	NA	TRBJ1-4	CASSWGGGNNEKLFF	TGTGCCAGCAGCTGGGGGGGTGGCAATAATGAAAAACTGTTTTTT
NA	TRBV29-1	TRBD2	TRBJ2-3	CSVGGGSRTDTQYF	TGCAGCGTTGGTGGCGGGAGTCGTACAGATACGCAGTATTTT
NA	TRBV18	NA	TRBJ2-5	CASSFVHDSEETQYF	TGTGCCAGCTCATTCGTCCACGACTCCGAAGAGACCCAGTACTTC
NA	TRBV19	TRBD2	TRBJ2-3	CASSIQLAGGTDTQYF	TGTGCCAGTAGTATACAACTAGCGGGAGGGACAGATACGCAGTATTTT
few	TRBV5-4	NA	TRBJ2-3	CASSLGAVLSTDTQYF	TGTGCCAGCAGCTTAGGAGCGGTACTTAGCACAGATACGCAGTATTTT
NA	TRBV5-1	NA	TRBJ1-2	CASSLAPGEELGYTF	TGCGCCAGCAGCTTGGCCCCAGGGGAAGAACTTGGCTACACCTTC
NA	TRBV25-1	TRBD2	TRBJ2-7	CASSEQGGSPYEQYF	TGTGCCAGCAGTGAGCAGGGCGGGAGCCCCTACGAGCAGTACTTC
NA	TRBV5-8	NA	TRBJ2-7	CASSLERDHEQYF	TGTGCCAGCAGCTTGGAAAGGGACCACGAGCAGTACTTC
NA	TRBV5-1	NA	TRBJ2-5	CASSLLDDQETQYF	TGCGCCAGCAGCCTTCTAGACGACCAAGAGACCCAGTACTTC
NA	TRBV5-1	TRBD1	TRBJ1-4	CASRPGGGEKLFF	TGCGCCAGCAGGCCAGGGGGCGGTGAAAAACTGTTTTTT
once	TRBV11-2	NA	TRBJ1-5	CASSTPRATNQPQHF	TGTGCCAGCAGCACCCCCCGGGCGACGAATCAGCCCCAGCATTTT
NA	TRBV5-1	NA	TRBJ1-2	CASSLEGHNGYTF	TGCGCCAGCAGCTTGGAGGGACACAATGGCTACACCTTC
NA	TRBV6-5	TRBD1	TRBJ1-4	CASSSGQGAPEKLFF	TGTGCCAGCAGTTCCGGACAGGGGGCGCCTGAAAAACTGTTTTTT
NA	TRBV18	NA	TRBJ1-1	CASSPQRYTEAFF	TGTGCCAGCTCACCACAAAGATACACTGAAGCTTTCTTT
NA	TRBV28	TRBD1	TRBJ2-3	CASDRDTDTQYF	TGTGCCAGCGACAGGGACACAGATACGCAGTATTTT
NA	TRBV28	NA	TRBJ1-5	CASSLTPRLNQPQHF	TGTGCCAGCAGTTTAACGCCAAGGCTCAATCAGCCCCAGCATTTT
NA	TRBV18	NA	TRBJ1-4	CASSPPEDNEKLFF	TGTGCCAGCTCACCGCCGGAGGATAATGAAAAACTGTTTTTT
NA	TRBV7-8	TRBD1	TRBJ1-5	CASSSDRGQQPQHF	TGTGCCAGCAGCTCCGACAGGGGGCAACAGCCCCAGCATTTT
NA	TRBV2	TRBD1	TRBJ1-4	CASSEVSWTGGEGEKLFF	TGTGCCAGCAGTGAAGTGTCCTGGACAGGGGGCGAAGGCGAAAAACTGTTTTTT
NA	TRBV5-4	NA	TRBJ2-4	CASSSQGREVIQYF	TGTGCCAGCAGCTCGCAGGGTAGGGAGGTCATTCAGTACTTC
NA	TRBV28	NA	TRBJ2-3	CASSLRAGVADTQYF	TGTGCCAGCAGTTTACGGGCAGGGGTGGCAGATACGCAGTATTTT
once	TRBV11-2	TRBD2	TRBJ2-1	CASSGLAGTRLEQFF	TGTGCCAGCAGTGGACTAGCGGGAACCCGCCTTGAGCAGTTCTTC
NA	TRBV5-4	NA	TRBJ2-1	CASSSARSSYNEQFF	TGTGCCAGCAGCTCTGCTAGAAGCTCCTACAATGAGCAGTTCTTC
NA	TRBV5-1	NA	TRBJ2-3	CASSPAGLGTTDTQYF	TGCGCCAGCAGCCCGGCGGGGCTCGGGACGACAGATACGCAGTATTTT
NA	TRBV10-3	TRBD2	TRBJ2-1	CAAGGAENNEQFF	TGTGCCGCCGGGGGGGCGGAGAACAATGAGCAGTTCTTC
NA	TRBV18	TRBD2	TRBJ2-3	CASSPIPAGGPSDTQYF	TGTGCCAGCTCACCCATTCCAGCGGGAGGGCCTTCAGATACGCAGTATTTT
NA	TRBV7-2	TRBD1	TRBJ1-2	CASSSPDRRTNYGYTF	TGTGCCAGCAGCTCACCGGACAGGCGAACTAACTATGGCTACACCTTC
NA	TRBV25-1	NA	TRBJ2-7	CASSDLFEQYF	TGTGCCAGCAGTGACCTTTTCGAGCAGTACTTC
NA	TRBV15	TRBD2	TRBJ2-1	CATSRASGRALNNEQFF	TGTGCCACCAGCAGAGCCAGCGGGAGGGCCCTAAACAATGAGCAGTTCTTC
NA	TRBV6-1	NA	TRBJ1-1	CASSEWSNTEAFF	TGTGCCAGCAGTGAGTGGTCGAACACTGAAGCTTTCTTT
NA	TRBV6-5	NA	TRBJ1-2	CASSLEVTNYGYTF	TGTGCCAGCAGTTTGGAAGTAACTAACTATGGCTACACCTTC
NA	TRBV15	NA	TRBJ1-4	CATSLTTATNEKLFF	TGTGCCACCAGCTTAACAACAGCAACTAATGAAAAACTGTTTTTT
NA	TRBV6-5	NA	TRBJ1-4	CASGMDGKLFF	TGTGCCAGCGGAATGGATGGTAAACTGTTTTTT